A single sample gave rise to the 24 T cell receptor beta chains below, sequenced in a study of early T cells in non-severe SARS-CoV-2 infection. TCRdb re-called the 5' RACE reads with MiXCR, one entry per CDR3 protein. The repertoire has some 77,000 distinct CDR3 sequences, about 13% of them found once; the top ten carry approximately 1.1%. The material sequenced was whole blood. The receptors here all came from an adult who was a healthcare worker with PCR-confirmed SARS-CoV-2 infection or an uninfected control (not recorded which).

This clonotype was seen repeatedly, ten times or more. This chain links TRBV7-2 with TRBJ2-3; 12 positions match TRBD2. The CDR3 extends over 16 amino acids. V trimming: 1 base; J trimming: 6 bases; junction bases outside the gene matches: 5. From germline, CDR1 is SGHTA and CDR2 FQGNSA. CDR3 loop: CASSLGPSGGGDTQYF. The DNA for the CDR3 is TGTGCCAGCAGCTTAGGGCCTAGCGGGGGGGGCGATACGCAGTATTTT.

The chain couples TRBV2 to TRBJ1-1; D ambiguous. The CDR3 spans 13 residues. Germline CDR1 and CDR2: SNHLY and FYNNEI. The germline V and J ends were trimmed by 4 bases and 0 bases, with 6 bases remaining between them. In DNA form, the CDR3 reads TGTGCCAGCAGTGGGTCCTTGAACACTGAAGCTTTCTTT. Protein product: CASSGSLNTEAFF.

The chain employs TRBV19 and TRBJ1-1, with TRBD1 as a possible D gene (5 bases). Trimming cost V 10 bases and J 3 bases, with 18 bases left between them. CDR1 LNHDA and CDR2 SQIVND come from the germline V gene (reference sequence). This CDR3 is built from 14 residues. The CDR3 spells CATHRGWTDTEAFF. CDR3 DNA: TGTGCCACCCACCGGGGGTGGACGGACACTGAAGCTTTCTTT. The full variable domain, rest sourced from reference TRBV19 and TRBJ1-1, is DGGITQSPKYLFRKEGQNVTLSCEQNLNHDAMYWYRQDPGQGLRLIYYSQIVNDFQKGDIAEGYSVSREKKESFPLTVTSAQKNPTAFYLCATHRGWTDTEAFFGQGTRLTVV.

A few counts support this clonotype. The chain has TRBV12-3 or TRBV12-4 and TRBJ2-2; D uncertain. Trimming removed 1 base from V and 6 bases from J, with 3 bases in between. The CDR3 totals 12 residues. This chain's CDR3 is CASSLGSGELFF. The DNA for the CDR3 is TGTGCCAGCAGTTTAGGTTCCGGGGAGCTGTTTTTT.

V and J are TRBV7-8 and TRBJ2-1; possibly TRBD1 or TRBD2 for D (6 bases each). Per germline, CDR1 SGHVS and CDR2 FQNEAQ. Between the trimmed V and J ends, which lost 1 base and 5 bases, there was a span of 15 bases. This CDR3 spans 16 amino acids. The CDR3 loop reads CASSLVGGGQDNEQFF. As DNA, the CDR3 is TGTGCCAGCAGCTTAGTGGGTGGGGGGCAGGACAATGAGCAGTTCTTC.

This clonotype was counted at least ten times. The gene calls are TRBV28 and TRBJ1-2; 9 bases map to TRBD1. There are 13 residues in the CDR3. Germline V gene data show CDR1 as MDHEN and CDR2 as SYDVKM. J gave up 8 bases and V 6 bases, and 7 bases lay outside the gene matches. The CDR3 region is CASRRQGELGYTF. CDR3 DNA sequence: TGTGCCAGCAGAAGACAGGGGGAGCTAGGCTACACCTTC.

This clonotype was detected many times. The V and J genes are TRBV20-1 and TRBJ1-2; 7 positions agree with TRBD1. V lost 2 bases, J lost 4 bases, and 1 base stayed unmatched. The CDR3 is 12 residues long. Looked up from germline, CDR1 is DFQATT and CDR2 is SNEGSKA (reference sequence). CDR3 sequence: CSARRTGYGYTF. The CDR3 nucleotides read TGCAGTGCTAGAAGGACAGGCTATGGCTACACCTTC.

This clonotype was found many times. V and J are TRBV29-1 and TRBJ2-1; 7 bases are a match to TRBD1. V was clipped by 6 bases and J by 5 bases; unmatched bases: 13. Germline V gene data show CDR1 as SQVTM and CDR2 as ANQGSEA. This CDR3 contains 15 residues. The CDR3 DNA is TGCAGCGTGACCAGGTTAGGGGGCGTAAACAATGAGCAGTTCTTC. Translated, it gives CSVTRLGGVNNEQFF.

The rearrangement links TRBV28 to TRBJ2-7; D unresolved. The CDR3 consists of 14 residues. Germline CDR1 reads MDHEN; CDR2 reads SYDVKM. V was cut by 6 bases and J by 2 bases, with 14 bases left in between. In nucleotides, the CDR3 is TGTGCCAGCAGGACGACCGGTCTTACCTACGAGCAGTACTTC. Translating gives CASRTTGLTYEQYF.

V usage is TRBV2 and J usage is TRBJ2-1, with D unresolved. This CDR3 region has 10 residues. V was shortened by 7 bases and J by 10 bases, with 8 bases between the two germline ends. CDR1 SNHLY and CDR2 FYNNEI come from the germline V gene. CDR3 coding DNA: TGTGCCAGCATGAAGCAAGAGCAGTTCTTC. Translating it yields CASMKQEQFF.

This clonotype has a count of ten or more. V gene TRBV28 combines with J gene TRBJ2-6; 7 nucleotides align to TRBD1. The junction had 8 bases not matched to a gene; V was cut back by 6 bases and J by 0 bases. CDR1 and CDR2 from the germline V gene are MDHEN and SYDVKM. The CDR3 has 17 residues. The CDR3 region has the DNA TGTGCCAGCAGAGACAGGGCATGGGGCTCTGGGGCCAACGTCCTGACTTTC. Residues: CASRDRAWGSGANVLTF.

This clonotype was picked up many times. The V call is TRBV20-1, the J call TRBJ2-7, with 10 bases identical to TRBD2. V lost 4 bases, J lost 0 bases, and 15 bases stayed unmatched. Germline CDR1 DFQATT, CDR2 SNEGSKA (reference sequence). This CDR3 comprises 18 residues. The CDR3 loop is CSATTGTSAFRSSYEQYF. The CDR3 DNA reads as TGCAGTGCTACCACCGGGACTAGCGCCTTTCGTAGCTCCTACGAGCAGTACTTC.

The sample holds a few counts of this clonotype. The chain couples TRBV6-5 to TRBJ1-2; 8 bases line up with TRBD1. V shed 2 bases, J shed 4 bases, and the junction held 12 bases outside the gene matches. This CDR3 is 17 amino acids long. CDR1 and CDR2 (germline): MNHEY, SVGAGI. This CDR3 is CASSYRQGALVGYGYTF. The CDR3, as DNA: TGTGCCAGCAGTTACAGGCAGGGGGCCCTGGTAGGCTATGGCTACACCTTC.

This clonotype came up a few times. The chain is built from TRBV4-3 and TRBJ2-7; the match to TRBD1 covers 10 bases. The CDR3 sequence is 13 residues long. Trimming removed 3 bases from V and 5 bases from J; junction bases left unmatched: 1. Germline CDR1 is LGHNA and CDR2 is YSLEER. The CDR3 region is CASSQGTGDEQYF. The DNA of the CDR3 is TGCGCCAGCAGCCAGGGGACAGGGGACGAGCAGTACTTC.

This clonotype was found a few times. The chain is built from TRBV6-2 or TRBV6-3 and TRBJ2-7; no clear D gene. Germline loops: CDR1 MNHEY, CDR2 SVGEGT. The CDR3 consists of 12 residues. V lost 5 bases, J lost 7 bases, and 12 bases lay in between. CDR3 coding DNA: TGTGCCAGCAGTCACCGCGACAAAGAGCAGTACTTC. Amino acids: CASSHRDKEQYF.

This clonotype was found many times. The rearrangement uses TRBV10-3 and TRBJ1-6; 9 bases match TRBD1. Germline CDR1 is ENHRY and CDR2 is SYGVKD. The V and J ends lost 3 bases and 7 bases, in that order; junction bases with no gene match: 4. The CDR3 contains 15 residues. In nucleotides, the CDR3 is TGTGCCATCAGTGAAGGGACAGGGCAAAATTCACCCCTCCACTTT. It encodes CAISEGTGQNSPLHF.

V is TRBV28 and J is TRBJ2-1; TRBD1 matches 12 bases. The CDR3 is 15 residues long. The V segment lost 7 bases and the J segment 4 bases; nucleotides outside the gene matches: 5. Germline V gives CDR1 MDHEN, CDR2 SYDVKM. CDR3 residues: CASMGQGARYNEQFF. In DNA, the CDR3 is TGTGCCAGCATGGGACAGGGGGCGCGTTACAATGAGCAGTTCTTC.

This clonotype was observed a handful of times. The chain carries TRBV14 and TRBJ2-5, with 8 nucleotides matching TRBD1. Looked up from germline, CDR1 is SGHDN and CDR2 is FVKESK. Trimming took 0 bases from V and 4 from J; bases not matched to a gene: 7. The CDR3 contains 16 residues. The CDR3: CASSQEWTGTRETQYF. In DNA, the CDR3 is TGTGCCAGCAGCCAAGAGTGGACAGGGACTCGAGAGACCCAGTACTTC.

In its sample, this clonotype was seen a few times. This chain uses TRBV20-1 with TRBJ1-1, with a tentative D call TRBD1 (5 bases). CDR1 is DFQATT, CDR2 SNEGSKA, per germline (reference sequence). The CDR3 has 16 amino acids. The V end was cut by 0 bases, the J end by 4 bases, with 18 bases between. The CDR3 nucleotides read TGCAGTGCTAGAGACTCCCGGCGGGGGAGGGTCACTGAAGCTTTCTTT. Protein sequence: CSARDSRRGRVTEAFF.

This clonotype turned up a few times. The CDR3 spells CATRVGAGGYTF. In nucleotides, the CDR3 is TGTGCCACCCGCGTTGGGGCGGGTGGCTACACCTTC. The rearrangement links TRBV28 to TRBJ1-2; possibly TRBD1 for D (5 bases). The CDR3 spans 12 residues. CDR1 MDHEN and CDR2 SYDVKM come from the germline V gene. V lost 10 bases, J lost 7 bases, and 16 bases lay in between.

This clonotype was observed at least ten times. The chain carries TRBV29-1 and TRBJ1-2, with unresolved D. Germline V gives CDR1 SQVTM, CDR2 ANQGSEA. Trimming left V 0 bases short and J 13 bases short, with 12 bases between. This CDR3 has 11 amino acids. The CDR3 sequence is CSVEDRGVVTF. The CDR3 nucleotides read TGCAGCGTTGAAGATCGGGGTGTGGTCACCTTC.

V is TRBV9 and J is TRBJ2-3; D not certain. Per the germline V gene, CDR1 is SGDLS and CDR2 is YYNGEE. The CDR3 consists of 16 residues. The V gene lost 0 bases and the J gene lost 5 bases, with 16 bases spanning the gap. In DNA form, the CDR3 reads TGTGCCAGCAGCGTAGGATCCGTGGCCACGGGAGATACGCAGTATTTT. Translated: CASSVGSVATGDTQYF.

The rearrangement uses TRBV10-3 and TRBJ2-7, with a possible D match to TRBD1 (5 bases). CDR1 and CDR2 (germline): ENHRY, SYGVKD. V shed 5 bases and J shed 5 bases, with 16 bases lying between them. CDR3 length: 14 residues. The CDR3 reads CAISSGQFRNEQYF. Here the CDR3 DNA reads TGTGCCATCAGTTCAGGGCAATTCCGCAACGAGCAGTACTTC.

This clonotype has only one observation. This sequence joins TRBV9 and TRBJ2-3; D call uncertain. CDR1 is SGDLS and CDR2 is YYNGEE in the germline V gene. The CDR3 has 14 residues. Trimming stripped 6 bases from V and 7 bases from J, with 18 bases between. The CDR3 is CASIGRTPAHTQYF. The CDR3 DNA reads TGTGCCAGCATCGGCCGGACCCCCGCCCATACGCAGTATTTT. Together with reference TRBV9 and TRBJ2-3, the CDR3 gives the full variable domain: DSGVTQTPKHLITATGQRVTLRCSPRSGDLSVYWYQQSLDQGLQFLIQYYNGEERAKGNILERFSAQQFPDLHSELNLSSLELGDSALYFCASIGRTPAHTQYFGPGTRLTVL.